These T cell receptor beta chains were read from a single sample in a study of blood T cell repertoires in COVID-19. Profiled with immunoSEQ multiplex PCR; TCRdb holds only in-frame clones, not every one. The data show some 140,000 clones, about four fifths seen once. Input material: peripheral blood. These receptors came from an older woman with acute or convalescent COVID-19. Both conserved end residues are part of each CDR3. D genes are given only for firm matches. Not all rows give a size; the values are once, few, many and, for expanded clones, a class.

D gene	clone size	V gene	J gene	CDR3 protein	CDR3 DNA
TRBD1	-	TRBV5-1	TRBJ1-3	CARATETGDGNTIYF	TGCGCCAGGGCGACCGAAACAGGGGATGGGAACACCATATATTTT
-	-	TRBV13	TRBJ2-6	CASSPHAQGPSGANVLTF	TGTGCCAGCAGCCCCCACGCGCAGGGCCCCTCTGGGGCCAACGTCCTGACTTTC
TRBD2	-	TRBV5-3	TRBJ2-3	CARSRTSARTDTQYF	TGTGCCAGAAGCCGAACTAGCGCACGAACAGATACGCAGTATTTT
TRBD1	-	TRBV6-5	TRBJ1-2	CASRDRGNSGGYTF	TGTGCCAGCAGGGACAGGGGAAACTCCGGGGGCTACACCTTC
-	-	TRBV3-1/TRBV3-2	TRBJ1-1	CASGGDGNTEAFF	TGTGCCAGCGGGGGGGACGGCAACACTGAAGCTTTCTTT
-	-	TRBV7-6	TRBJ1-2	CASSLVVGGQSGYTF	TGTGCCAGCAGCTTAGTAGTGGGGGGGCAAAGTGGCTACACCTTC
TRBD1	-	TRBV19	TRBJ1-2	CASSMKDRLNYGYTF	TGTGCCAGTAGTATGAAGGACAGGCTAAACTATGGCTACACCTTC
-	few	TRBV6-4	TRBJ2-1	CASSDSSYNEQFF	TGTGCCAGCAGTGACTCGTCGTACAATGAGCAGTTCTTC
TRBD1	-	TRBV24-1	TRBJ1-5	CATSDTRGNQPQHF	TGTGCCACCAGTGATACCAGGGGGAATCAGCCCCAGCATTTT
-	few	TRBV7-6	TRBJ1-1	CASSQLGGWITEAFF	TGTGCCAGCAGCCAACTCGGGGGGTGGATCACTGAAGCTTTCTTT
-	-	TRBV27	TRBJ2-1	CASSGLAEFEQFF	TGTGCCAGCAGCGGGCTAGCCGAATTTGAGCAGTTCTTC
-	-	TRBV6-6	TRBJ1-3	CASSRGNTIYF	TGTGCCAGCAGCAGAGGAAACACCATATATTTT
-	-	TRBV29-1	TRBJ1-1	CSVDGGLTEAFF	TGCAGCGTTGATGGGGGCCTCACTGAAGCTTTCTTT
-	-	TRBV9	TRBJ2-2	CASTVLSNTGELFF	TGTGCCAGCACGGTACTATCGAACACCGGGGAGCTGTTTTTT
TRBD1	-	TRBV18	TRBJ2-7	CASSPKTGVVVEQYF	TGTGCCAGCTCACCAAAGACAGGGGTAGTCGTCGAGCAGTACTTC
TRBD2	-	TRBV7-3	TRBJ2-2	CASSLTGAGLPAGELFF	TGTGCCAGCAGCTTAACAGGAGCGGGGTTGCCGGCCGGGGAGCTGTTTTTT
TRBD1	-	TRBV30	TRBJ1-2	CAWMGQFYGYTF	TGTGCCTGGATGGGACAGTTCTATGGCTACACCTTC
-	-	TRBV28	TRBJ1-2	CASSYRNYGYTF	TGTGCCAGCAGTTACAGGAATTATGGCTACACCTTC
-	-	TRBV7-2	TRBJ1-5	CASSLMSRYSNQPQHF	TGTGCCAGCAGCCTCATGTCGCGGTATAGCAATCAGCCCCAGCATTTT
-	-	TRBV15	TRBJ1-3	CATRASAGNTIYF	TGTGCCACCAGAGCTTCGGCTGGAAACACCATATATTTT
-	-	TRBV9	TRBJ1-1	CASSAEPNTEAFF	TGTGCCAGCAGCGCAGAACCGAACACTGAAGCTTTCTTT
-	once	TRBV11-1	TRBJ1-2	CASSFSGSGSYTF	TGTGCCAGCAGCTTCTCGGGGTCGGGGAGCTACACCTTC
-	-	TRBV3-1/TRBV3-2	TRBJ1-1	CASSQEGGKGTEAFF	TGTGCCAGCAGCCAAGAGGGAGGGAAGGGCACTGAAGCTTTCTTT
TRBD2	-	TRBV7-6	TRBJ2-3	CASSFAWTSGGNTDTQYF	TGTGCCAGCAGCTTTGCCTGGACTAGCGGGGGCAACACAGATACGCAGTATTTT
-	-	TRBV3-1/TRBV3-2	TRBJ1-1	CASSQDLGLVNTEAFF	TGTGCCAGCAGCCAAGATCTCGGACTGGTGAACACTGAAGCTTTCTTT
-	-	TRBV27	TRBJ2-5	CASSSQLASETQYF	TGTGCCAGCAGTTCCCAGCTAGCGTCAGAGACCCAGTACTTC
-	-	TRBV11-2	TRBJ2-2	CASSPRAGGTGELFF	TGTGCCAGCAGCCCGCGCGCCGGGGGAACCGGGGAGCTGTTTTTT
-	-	TRBV19	TRBJ1-3	CASSIASSRGGNTIYF	TGTGCCAGTAGTATAGCAAGCAGCCGGGGAGGAAACACCATATATTTT
-	-	TRBV19	TRBJ1-5	CASSMNRPGGNSSNQPQHF	TGTGCCAGTAGTATGAATCGACCTGGGGGGAATAGTAGCAATCAGCCCCAGCATTTT
-	few	TRBV4-1	TRBJ1-1	CASSQDPSLNTEAFF	TGCGCCAGCAGCCAAGATCCGTCTCTGAACACTGAAGCTTTCTTT
-	once	TRBV2	TRBJ1-1	CASSVAVNTEAFF	TGTGCCAGCAGTGTGGCAGTGAACACTGAAGCTTTCTTT
-	-	TRBV29-1	TRBJ1-2	CSVEVVPGQTSEGYTF	TGCAGCGTTGAAGTGGTTCCGGGACAAACCTCGGAGGGCTACACCTTC
TRBD1	-	TRBV19	TRBJ1-5	CASTLQGVSNQPQHF	TGTGCCAGTACCCTCCAGGGGGTTAGCAATCAGCCCCAGCATTTT
-	-	TRBV9	TRBJ2-3	CASSVASTGSGLYTQYF	TGTGCCAGCAGCGTAGCATCCACGGGGTCCGGACTATATACGCAGTATTTT
TRBD1	-	TRBV10-3	TRBJ1-2	CATSSGGDYGYTF	TGTGCCACCTCCTCAGGGGGAGACTATGGCTACACCTTC
-	-	TRBV7-3	TRBJ2-1	CASSLSYTEEQFF	TGTGCCAGCAGCTTAAGTTATACTGAAGAGCAGTTCTTC
TRBD1	-	TRBV6-5	TRBJ1-1	CASSSSGGANAEAFF	TGTGCCAGCAGTTCTTCAGGGGGCGCGAACGCTGAAGCTTTCTTT